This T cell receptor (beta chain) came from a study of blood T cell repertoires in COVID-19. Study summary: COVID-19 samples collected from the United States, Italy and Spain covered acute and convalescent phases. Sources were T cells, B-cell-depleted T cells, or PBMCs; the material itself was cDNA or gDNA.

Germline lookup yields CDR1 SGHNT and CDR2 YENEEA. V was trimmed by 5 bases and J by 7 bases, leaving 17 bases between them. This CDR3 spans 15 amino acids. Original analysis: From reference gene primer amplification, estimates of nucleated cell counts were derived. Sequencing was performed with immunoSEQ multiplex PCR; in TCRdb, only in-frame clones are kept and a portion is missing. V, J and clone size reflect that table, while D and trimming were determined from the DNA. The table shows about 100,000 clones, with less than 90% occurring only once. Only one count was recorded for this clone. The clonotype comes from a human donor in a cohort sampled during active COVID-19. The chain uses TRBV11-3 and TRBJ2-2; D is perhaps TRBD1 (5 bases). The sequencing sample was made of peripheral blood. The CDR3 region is CASSGMAGSGGELFF. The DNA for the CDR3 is TGTGCCAGCAGCGGGATGGCAGGGTCGGGCGGGGAGCTGTTTTTT.